The 20 T cell receptor beta chains in this list originate from one sample, sequenced in a study of PD-1 blockade in mismatch repair-deficient tumors. Data came from immunoSEQ multiplex PCR; TCRdb stores just in-frame clones and leaves some out. Among just over 25,000 clones, 84% were seen once, and the ten largest hold about 2.7%. Sequencing was performed on PBMCs, taken before pembrolizumab treatment. These receptors all stem from an adult with mismatch repair-deficient cancer.

The rearrangement links TRBV9 to TRBJ1-4; 7 nucleotides match TRBD1. Trimming took 3 bases from V and 7 from J; bases not matched to a gene: 9. This CDR3 has 15 amino acids. Germline V gene sequence: CDR1 SGDLS, CDR2 YYNGEE. The CDR3 DNA is TGTGCCAGCAGCGCACTACAGGGGACCCGTGAAAAACTGTTTTTT. It translates to CASSALQGTREKLFF. Combining the CDR3 with reference TRBV9 and TRBJ1-4 gives the whole variable domain DSGVTQTPKHLITATGQRVTLRCSPRSGDLSVYWYQQSLDQGLQFLIQYYNGEERAKGNILERFSAQQFPDLHSELNLSSLELGDSALYFCASSALQGTREKLFFGSGTQLSVL.

The rearrangement links TRBV14 to TRBJ2-2; no clear D. The CDR3 sequence is 14 residues long. Trimming left V 1 base short and J 5 bases short, with 8 bases between. The germline V gene has CDR1 SGHDN and CDR2 FVKESK. CDR3 sequence: CASSQAGFTGELFF. Here the CDR3 DNA reads TGTGCCAGCAGCCAAGCAGGCTTTACCGGGGAGCTGTTTTTT.

This rearrangement joins TRBV6-5 to TRBJ2-7; 9 nucleotides match TRBD1. The CDR3 is 14 residues long. Germline V gene sequence: CDR1 MNHEY, CDR2 SVGAGI. Trimming at V came to 6 bases and at J to 6 bases, leaving 9 bases not matched to a gene. In DNA form, the CDR3 reads TGTGCCAGCAGATTACAGGGGGCTTCCGGCGAGCAGTACTTC. This gives the protein CASRLQGASGEQYF.

The V gene is TRBV5-4, the J gene TRBJ1-4, with D perhaps matching TRBD1 (6 bases). The V end was cut by 3 bases, the J end by 5 bases, with 11 bases between. The CDR3 consists of 14 residues. The germline V gene has CDR1 SGHNT and CDR2 YYREEE (reference sequence). The CDR3 coding sequence is TGTGCCAGCAGCTCCCGGACAGAAAATGAAAAACTGTTTTTT. As protein: CASSSRTENEKLFF. Using reference TRBV5-4 and TRBJ1-4 for the parts outside the CDR3, the full variable domain is ETGVTQSPTHLIKTRGQQVTLRCSSQSGHNTVSWYQQALGQGPQFIFQYYREEENGRGNFPPRFSGLQFPNYSSELNVNALELDDSALYLCASSSRTENEKLFFGSGTQLSVL.

The rearrangement uses TRBV4-2 and TRBJ2-3; TRBD2 aligns across 7 bases. This CDR3 contains 18 residues. Germline-derived CDR1 and CDR2 are LGHNA and YNFKEQ. V lost 3 bases, J lost 0 bases, and 12 bases stayed unmatched. This chain's CDR3 is CASSHRVASGTSTDTQYF. The CDR3, as DNA: TGTGCCAGCAGCCATCGTGTGGCCAGCGGGACCAGCACAGATACGCAGTATTTT.

The V call is TRBV4-1, the J call TRBJ1-5; perhaps TRBD1 as D (6 bases). This CDR3 contains 16 residues. V lost 0 bases and J lost 2, with 11 bases in between. Looked up from germline, CDR1 is MGHRA and CDR2 is YSYEKL. CDR3 nucleotides: TGCGCCAGCAGCCAAGATGCGAACAGGGGCAATCAGCCCCAGCATTTT. Protein: CASSQDANRGNQPQHF.

The rearrangement links TRBV11-2 to TRBJ2-1; D is ambiguous. Between the trimmed V and J ends, which lost 1 base and 8 bases, there was a span of 3 bases. From germline, CDR1 is SGHAT and CDR2 FQNNGV. The CDR3 extends over 11 amino acids. The CDR3 loop is CASSLVYEQFF. The DNA for the CDR3 is TGTGCCAGCAGCTTAGTCTATGAGCAGTTCTTC.

The chain uses TRBV6-1 and TRBJ2-7; TRBD1 might be the D (6 bases). Germline-derived CDR1 and CDR2 are MNHNS and SASEGT. V was clipped by 6 bases and J by 8 bases, with 20 bases between them. The CDR3 runs 14 residues. As DNA, the CDR3 is TGTGCCAGCAGGGAGACAGGAGACCTACGACAGCAGTACTTC. Translated: CASRETGDLRQQYF.

This sequence joins TRBV9 and TRBJ2-2; weak D call: TRBD2 (5 bases). Per germline, CDR1 SGDLS and CDR2 YYNGEE. CDR3 length: 15 residues. Trimming took 1 base from V and 2 from J, leaving 9 bases between them. DNA of the CDR3: TGTGCCAGCAGCGTATCCGGGAAAAACACCGGGGAGCTGTTTTTT. Amino acids: CASSVSGKNTGELFF.

The CDR3 region is CASSGERGPTNEKLFF. DNA of the CDR3: TGTGCCAGCAGTGGGGAGAGGGGGCCGACTAATGAAAAACTGTTTTTT. This chain uses TRBV2 with TRBJ1-4; 7 nucleotides align to TRBD1. The J segment lost 2 bases and the V segment lost 4 bases, leaving 7 bases of the junction unmatched. CDR3 length equals 16 residues. CDR1 and CDR2 (germline): SNHLY, FYNNEI.

The rearrangement links TRBV7-3 to TRBJ2-1; a possible D gene is TRBD1 (5 bases). Per the germline V gene, CDR1 is SGHTA and CDR2 is FQGTGA. The V and J ends lost 0 bases and 5 bases respectively, with 14 bases between them. The CDR3 spans 16 residues. In DNA, the CDR3 is TGTGCCAGCAGCTTAACCACAGGCCGAAACAACAATGAGCAGTTCTTC. It is translated as CASSLTTGRNNNEQFF.

In DNA, the CDR3 is TGTGCCAGTAGTATAGGGGGACAGGGCGCGGAAAAACTGTTTTTT. It is translated as CASSIGGQGAEKLFF. The chain is built from TRBV19 and TRBJ1-4; TRBD1 aligns across 9 bases. The CDR3 runs 15 residues. Trimming at V came to 1 base and at J to 8 bases, leaving 5 bases not matched to a gene. CDR1 is LNHDA and CDR2 is SQIVND in the germline V gene (reference sequence).

This rearrangement joins TRBV11-3 to TRBJ1-1; 7 bases align to TRBD1. Germline V gene data show CDR1 as SGHNT and CDR2 as YENEEA. CDR3 length: 14 residues. The J segment lost 4 bases and the V segment lost 4 bases, leaving 6 bases of the junction unmatched. CDR3 region: CASSSSTGRTEAFF. In DNA form, the CDR3 reads TGTGCCAGCAGCTCTTCGACAGGGCGCACTGAAGCTTTCTTT.

By frequency in the sample, this clone is medium-sized. This sequence joins TRBV25-1 and TRBJ1-1; D is unresolved. Trimming removed 1 base from V and 4 bases from J, with 10 bases in between. CDR3 length: 14 residues. Germline loops: CDR1 MGHDK, CDR2 SYGVNS. CDR3 in DNA: TGTGCCAGCAGTGAATCTACGGGGTCCACTGAAGCTTTCTTT. It codes for CASSESTGSTEAFF.

The chain carries TRBV11-3 and TRBJ2-7, with D possibly TRBD1 on 5 matching bases. CDR3 size: 13 residues. Germline V gives CDR1 SGHNT, CDR2 YENEEA. V lost 4 bases to trimming and J lost 6 bases, with 13 bases between them. The CDR3 region has the DNA TGTGCCAGCAGCTCACAGGTTTTGGGCGAGCAGTACTTC. Encoded protein: CASSSQVLGEQYF. The whole variable domain, remainder taken from reference TRBV11-3 and TRBJ2-7, is EAGVVQSPRYKIIEKKQPVAFWCNPISGHNTLYWYLQNLGQGPELLIRYENEEAVDDSQLPKDRFSAERLKGVDSTLKIQPAELGDSAVYLCASSSQVLGEQYFGPGTRLTVT.

The chain uses TRBV6-1 and TRBJ2-1; 8 nucleotides match TRBD1. The CDR3 loop spans 14 amino acids. Germline CDR1 reads MNHNS; CDR2 reads SASEGT. V shed 6 bases and J 5 bases; nucleotides not matched to a gene: 6. For the CDR3, the DNA is TGTGCCAGCAGGATGACAGGGGCAAACAATGAGCAGTTCTTC. Translated: CASRMTGANNEQFF.

This chain joins TRBV5-1 and TRBJ1-1, with 9 nucleotides matching TRBD1. Germline CDR1 and CDR2: SGHRS and YFSETQ. Trimming took 2 bases from V and 1 from J; bases not matched to a gene: 6. The CDR3 totals 16 residues. The CDR3 DNA follows: TGCGCCAGCAGCTTCAGGACAGGGGAAGGGAACACTGAAGCTTTCTTT. Translation: CASSFRTGEGNTEAFF.

The J gene is TRBJ2-1, the V gene TRBV7-9; 7 bases align to TRBD1. Germline CDR1 and CDR2: SEHNR and FQNEAQ (reference sequence). This CDR3 has 14 residues. Trimming took 8 bases from V and 4 from J; bases not matched to a gene: 8. CDR3 in DNA: TGTGCCAGCGGGACCACAGGGGCATACAATGAGCAGTTCTTC. It is translated as CASGTTGAYNEQFF.

V gene TRBV7-2 combines with J gene TRBJ2-1, with 7 nucleotides matching TRBD1. This CDR3 spans 17 amino acids. V lost 3 bases and J lost 2; bases outside the gene matches: 10. Germline V gene data show CDR1 as SGHTA and CDR2 as FQGNSA. CDR3 DNA: TGTGCCAGCAGCTTTAGAAGGACCAGGGGGACCTACAATGAGCAGTTCTTC. Translated: CASSFRRTRGTYNEQFF.

The chain uses TRBV21-1 and TRBJ2-1; the tabulated D call, TRBD2, remains unverified against the DNA. TRBV21-1 is a listed pseudogene. The CDR3 has 15 residues. This CDR3 is CASSKVGCSYNEQFF. DNA of the CDR3: TGTGCCAGCAGCAAAGTCGGTTGCTCCTACAATGAGCAGTTCTTC.